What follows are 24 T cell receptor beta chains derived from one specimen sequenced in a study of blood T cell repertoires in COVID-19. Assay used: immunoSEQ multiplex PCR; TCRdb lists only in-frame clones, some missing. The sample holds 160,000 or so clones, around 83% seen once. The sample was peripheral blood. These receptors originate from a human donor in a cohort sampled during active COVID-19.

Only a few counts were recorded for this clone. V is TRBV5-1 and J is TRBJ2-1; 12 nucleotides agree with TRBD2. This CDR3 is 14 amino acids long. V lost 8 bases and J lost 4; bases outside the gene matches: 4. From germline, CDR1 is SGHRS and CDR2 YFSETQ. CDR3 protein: CASRLAGVYNEQFF. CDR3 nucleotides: TGCGCCAGTAGACTAGCGGGGGTTTACAATGAGCAGTTCTTC.

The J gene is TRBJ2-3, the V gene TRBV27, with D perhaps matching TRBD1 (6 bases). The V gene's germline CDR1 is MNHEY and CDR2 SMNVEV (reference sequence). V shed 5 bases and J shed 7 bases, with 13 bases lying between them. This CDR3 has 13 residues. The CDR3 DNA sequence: TGTGCCAGCAGTCTACAGGGTACGAATACGCAGTATTTT. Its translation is CASSLQGTNTQYF.

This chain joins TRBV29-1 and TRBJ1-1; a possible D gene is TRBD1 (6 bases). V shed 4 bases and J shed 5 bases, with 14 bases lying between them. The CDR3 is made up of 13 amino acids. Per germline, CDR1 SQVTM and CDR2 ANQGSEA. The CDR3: CSVVWGLGTEAFF. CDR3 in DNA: TGCAGCGTTGTGTGGGGGCTGGGGACTGAAGCTTTCTTT.

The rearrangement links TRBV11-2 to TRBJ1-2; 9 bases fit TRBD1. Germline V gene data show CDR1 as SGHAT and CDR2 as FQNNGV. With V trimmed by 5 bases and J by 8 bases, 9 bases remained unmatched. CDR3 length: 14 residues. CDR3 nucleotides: TGTGCCAGCAGCCCCGGGACAGGGAGAAGCGGCTACACCTTC. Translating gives CASSPGTGRSGYTF.

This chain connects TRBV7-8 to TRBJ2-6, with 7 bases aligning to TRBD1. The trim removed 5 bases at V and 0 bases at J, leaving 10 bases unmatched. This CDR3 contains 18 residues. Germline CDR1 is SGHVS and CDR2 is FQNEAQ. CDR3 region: CASSPRQGHPSGANVLTF. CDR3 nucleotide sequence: TGTGCCAGCAGCCCCCGACAGGGCCATCCCTCTGGGGCCAACGTCCTGACTTTC.

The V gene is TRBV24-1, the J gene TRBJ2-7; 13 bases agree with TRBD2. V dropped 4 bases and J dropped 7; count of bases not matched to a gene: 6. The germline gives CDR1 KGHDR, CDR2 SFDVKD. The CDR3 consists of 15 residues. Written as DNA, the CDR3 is TGTGCCACCAGTGAGGGGGGACTAGCGGGGCCGGAGCAGTACTTC. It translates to CATSEGGLAGPEQYF.

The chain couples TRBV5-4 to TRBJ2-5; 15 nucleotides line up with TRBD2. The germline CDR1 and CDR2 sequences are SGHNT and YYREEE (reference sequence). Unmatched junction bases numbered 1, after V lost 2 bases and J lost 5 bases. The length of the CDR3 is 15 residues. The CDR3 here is CASSFGLAGGETQYF. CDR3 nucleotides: TGTGCCAGCAGCTTCGGACTAGCGGGAGGGGAGACCCAGTACTTC.

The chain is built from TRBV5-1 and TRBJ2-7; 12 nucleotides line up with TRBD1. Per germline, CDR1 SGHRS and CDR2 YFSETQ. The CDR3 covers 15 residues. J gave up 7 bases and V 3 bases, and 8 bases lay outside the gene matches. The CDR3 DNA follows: TGCGCCAGCAGCTGGGGACAGGGGGCGCTGAGAGAGCAGTACTTC. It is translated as CASSWGQGALREQYF.

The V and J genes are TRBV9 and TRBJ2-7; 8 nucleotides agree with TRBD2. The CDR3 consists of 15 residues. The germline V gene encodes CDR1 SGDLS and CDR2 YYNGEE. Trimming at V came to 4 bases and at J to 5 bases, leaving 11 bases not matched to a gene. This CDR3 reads CASSQPWTSHHEQYF. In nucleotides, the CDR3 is TGTGCCAGCAGCCAACCCTGGACTAGCCATCACGAGCAGTACTTC.

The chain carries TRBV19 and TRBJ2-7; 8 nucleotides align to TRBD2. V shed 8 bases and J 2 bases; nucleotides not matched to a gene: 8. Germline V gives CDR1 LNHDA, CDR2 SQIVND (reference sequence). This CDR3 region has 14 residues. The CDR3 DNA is TGTGCCAGTCCCCCGAGCGGGGGCACCTACGAGCAGTACTTC. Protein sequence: CASPPSGGTYEQYF. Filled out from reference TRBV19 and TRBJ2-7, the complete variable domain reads DGGITQSPKYLFRKEGQNVTLSCEQNLNHDAMYWYRQDPGQGLRLIYYSQIVNDFQKGDIAEGYSVSREKKESFPLTVTSAQKNPTAFYLCASPPSGGTYEQYFGPGTRLTVT.

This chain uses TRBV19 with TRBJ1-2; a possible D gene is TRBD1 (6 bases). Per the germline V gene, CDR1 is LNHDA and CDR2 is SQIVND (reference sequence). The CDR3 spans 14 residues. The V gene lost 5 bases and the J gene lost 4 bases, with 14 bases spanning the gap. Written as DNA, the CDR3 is TGTGCCAGTAGTCCGATACAGGGATCCTATGGCTACACCTTC. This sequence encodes CASSPIQGSYGYTF.

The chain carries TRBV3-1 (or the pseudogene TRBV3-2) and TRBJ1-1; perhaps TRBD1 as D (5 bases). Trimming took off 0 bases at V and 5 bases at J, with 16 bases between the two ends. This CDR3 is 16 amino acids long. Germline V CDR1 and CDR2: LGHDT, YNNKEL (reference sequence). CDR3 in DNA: TGTGCCAGCAGCCAAGATTCCGAGACACGGGGGACTGAAGCTTTCTTT. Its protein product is CASSQDSETRGTEAFF.

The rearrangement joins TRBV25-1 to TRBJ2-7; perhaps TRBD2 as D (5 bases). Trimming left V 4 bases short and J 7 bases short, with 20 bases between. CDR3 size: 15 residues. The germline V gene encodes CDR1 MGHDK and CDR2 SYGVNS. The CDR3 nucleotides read TGTGCCAGCAGTGTTACGCATAGCGAGAGGTGGGAGCAGTACTTC. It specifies CASSVTHSERWEQYF.

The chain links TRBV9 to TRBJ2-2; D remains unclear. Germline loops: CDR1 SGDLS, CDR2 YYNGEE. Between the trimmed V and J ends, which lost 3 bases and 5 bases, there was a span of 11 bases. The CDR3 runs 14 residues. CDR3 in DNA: TGTGCCAGCAGCGGTGCAGGTATGACCGGGGAGCTGTTTTTT. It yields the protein CASSGAGMTGELFF.

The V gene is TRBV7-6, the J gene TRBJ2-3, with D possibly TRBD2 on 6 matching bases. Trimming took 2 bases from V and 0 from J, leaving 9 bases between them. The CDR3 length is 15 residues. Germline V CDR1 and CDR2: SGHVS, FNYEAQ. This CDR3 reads CASSLLEGSTDTQYF. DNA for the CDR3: TGTGCCAGCAGCTTACTGGAGGGGAGCACAGATACGCAGTATTTT.

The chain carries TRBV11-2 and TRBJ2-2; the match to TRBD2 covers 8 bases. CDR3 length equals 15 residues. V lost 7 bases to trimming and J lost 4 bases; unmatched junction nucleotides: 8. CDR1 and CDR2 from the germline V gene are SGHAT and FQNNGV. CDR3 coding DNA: TGTGCCAGCAACTCGGGGGGGCGCGGCACCGGGGAGCTGTTTTTT. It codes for CASNSGGRGTGELFF.

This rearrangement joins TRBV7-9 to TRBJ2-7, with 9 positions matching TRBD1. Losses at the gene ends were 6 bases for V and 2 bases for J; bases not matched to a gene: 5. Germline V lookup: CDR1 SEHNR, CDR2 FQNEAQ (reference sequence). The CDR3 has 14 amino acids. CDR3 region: CASSRQGGAYEQYF. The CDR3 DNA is TGTGCCAGCAGTAGACAGGGGGGAGCCTACGAGCAGTACTTC.

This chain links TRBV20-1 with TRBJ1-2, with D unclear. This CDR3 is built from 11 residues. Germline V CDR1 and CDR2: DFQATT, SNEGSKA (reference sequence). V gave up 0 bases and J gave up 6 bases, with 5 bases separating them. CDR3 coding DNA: TGCAGTGCTAGAGACGGGAATGGCTACACCTTC. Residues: CSARDGNGYTF.

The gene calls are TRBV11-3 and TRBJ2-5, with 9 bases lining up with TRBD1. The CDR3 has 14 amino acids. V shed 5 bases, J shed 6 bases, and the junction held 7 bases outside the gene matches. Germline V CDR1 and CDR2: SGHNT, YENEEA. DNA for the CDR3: TGTGCCAGCAGCCCGGGACAGGGTGTGAAGACCCAGTACTTC. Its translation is CASSPGQGVKTQYF.

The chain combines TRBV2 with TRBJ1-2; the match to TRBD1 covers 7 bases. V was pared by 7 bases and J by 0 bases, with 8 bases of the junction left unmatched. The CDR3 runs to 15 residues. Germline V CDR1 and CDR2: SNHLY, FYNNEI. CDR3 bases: TGTGCCAGCAATAATCCGGGACAGACTAACTATGGCTACACCTTC. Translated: CASNNPGQTNYGYTF. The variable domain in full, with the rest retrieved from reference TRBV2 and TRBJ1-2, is EPEVTQTPSHQVTQMGQEVILRCVPISNHLYFYWYRQILGQKVEFLVSFYNNEISEKSEIFDDQFSVERPDGSNFTLKIRSTKLEDSAMYFCASNNPGQTNYGYTFGSGTRLTVV.

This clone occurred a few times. The CDR3: CASSYGVDTEAFF. Written as DNA, the CDR3 is TGCGCCAGCAGCTATGGTGTAGACACTGAAGCTTTCTTT. The chain links TRBV4-1 to TRBJ1-1, with D unclear. Germline lookup yields CDR1 MGHRA and CDR2 YSYEKL. V lost 5 bases and J lost 3, with 10 bases in between. This CDR3 spans 13 amino acids.

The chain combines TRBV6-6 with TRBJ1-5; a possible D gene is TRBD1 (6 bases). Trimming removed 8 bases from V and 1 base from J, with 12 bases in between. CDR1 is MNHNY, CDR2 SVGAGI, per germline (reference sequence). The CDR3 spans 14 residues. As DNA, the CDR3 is TGTGCCAGCGGCCTCACAGGGAGCAATCAGCCCCAGCATTTT. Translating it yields CASGLTGSNQPQHF.

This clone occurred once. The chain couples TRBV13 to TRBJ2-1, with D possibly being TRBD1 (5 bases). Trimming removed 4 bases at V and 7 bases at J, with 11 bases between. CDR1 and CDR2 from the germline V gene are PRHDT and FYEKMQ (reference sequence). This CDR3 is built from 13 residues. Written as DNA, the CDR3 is TGTGCCAGCAGCTCGGGTAGGGGTAATGAGCAGTTCTTC. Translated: CASSSGRGNEQFF.

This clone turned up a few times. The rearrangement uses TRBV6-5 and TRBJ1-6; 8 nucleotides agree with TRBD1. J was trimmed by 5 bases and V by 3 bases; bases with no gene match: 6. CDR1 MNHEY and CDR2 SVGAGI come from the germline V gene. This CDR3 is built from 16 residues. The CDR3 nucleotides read TGTGCCAGCAGTTATCGCGGACAGGGCAATAATTCACCCCTCCACTTT. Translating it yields CASSYRGQGNNSPLHF.